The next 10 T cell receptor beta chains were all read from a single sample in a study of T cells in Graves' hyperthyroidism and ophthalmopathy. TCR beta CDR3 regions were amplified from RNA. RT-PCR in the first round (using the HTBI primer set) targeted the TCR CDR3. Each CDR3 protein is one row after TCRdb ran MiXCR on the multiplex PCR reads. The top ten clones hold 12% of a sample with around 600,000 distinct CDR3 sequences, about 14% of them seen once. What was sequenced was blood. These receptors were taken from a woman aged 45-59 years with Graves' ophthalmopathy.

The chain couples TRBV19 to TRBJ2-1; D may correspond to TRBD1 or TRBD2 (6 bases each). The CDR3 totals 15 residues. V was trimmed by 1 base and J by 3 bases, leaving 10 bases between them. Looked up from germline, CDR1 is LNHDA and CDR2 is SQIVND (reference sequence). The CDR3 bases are TGTGCCAGTAGTATAGGAGGGGGGCGCTACAATGAGCAGTTCTTC. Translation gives CASSIGGGRYNEQFF. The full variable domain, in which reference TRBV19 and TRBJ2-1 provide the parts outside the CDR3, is DGGITQSPKYLFRKEGQNVTLSCEQNLNHDAMYWYRQDPGQGLRLIYYSQIVNDFQKGDIAEGYSVSREKKESFPLTVTSAQKNPTAFYLCASSIGGGRYNEQFFGPGTRLTVL.

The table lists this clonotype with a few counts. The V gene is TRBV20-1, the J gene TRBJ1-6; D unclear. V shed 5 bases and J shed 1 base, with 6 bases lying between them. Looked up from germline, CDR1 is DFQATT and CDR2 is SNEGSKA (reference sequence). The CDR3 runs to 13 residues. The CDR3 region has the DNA TGCAGTGCTCTCCGTTCCTATAATTCACCCCTCCACTTT. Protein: CSALRSYNSPLHF.

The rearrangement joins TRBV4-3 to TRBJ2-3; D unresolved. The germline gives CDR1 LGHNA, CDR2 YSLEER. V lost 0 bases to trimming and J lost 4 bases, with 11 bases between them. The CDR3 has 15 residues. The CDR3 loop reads CASSQEVQMADTQYF. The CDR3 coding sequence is TGCGCCAGCAGCCAAGAAGTACAAATGGCAGATACGCAGTATTTT.

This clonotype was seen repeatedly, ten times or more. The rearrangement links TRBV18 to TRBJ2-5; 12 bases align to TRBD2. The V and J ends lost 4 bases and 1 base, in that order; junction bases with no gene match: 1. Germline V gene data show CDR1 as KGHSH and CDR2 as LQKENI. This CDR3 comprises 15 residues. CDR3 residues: CASSRTSGVQETQYF. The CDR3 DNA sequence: TGTGCCAGCTCACGGACTAGCGGGGTCCAAGAGACCCAGTACTTC.

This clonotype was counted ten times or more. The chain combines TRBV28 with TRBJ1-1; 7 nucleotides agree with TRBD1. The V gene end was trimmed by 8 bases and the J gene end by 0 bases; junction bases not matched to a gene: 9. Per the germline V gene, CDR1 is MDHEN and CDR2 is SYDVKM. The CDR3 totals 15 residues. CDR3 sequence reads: CASHRQGLMNTEAFF. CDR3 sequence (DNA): TGTGCCAGCCACAGACAGGGCCTCATGAACACTGAAGCTTTCTTT.

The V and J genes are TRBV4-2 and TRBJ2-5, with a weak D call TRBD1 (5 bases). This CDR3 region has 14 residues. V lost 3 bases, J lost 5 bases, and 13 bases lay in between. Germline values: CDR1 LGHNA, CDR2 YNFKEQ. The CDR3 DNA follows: TGTGCCAGCAGCCATCAAGACAGTCGGGAGACCCAGTACTTC. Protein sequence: CASSHQDSRETQYF.

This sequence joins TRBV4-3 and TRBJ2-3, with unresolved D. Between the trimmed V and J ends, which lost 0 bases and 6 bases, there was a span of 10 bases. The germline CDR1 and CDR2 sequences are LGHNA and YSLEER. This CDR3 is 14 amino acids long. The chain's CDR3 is CASSQDVGSDTQYF. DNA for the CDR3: TGCGCCAGCAGCCAAGATGTGGGTTCCGATACGCAGTATTTT.

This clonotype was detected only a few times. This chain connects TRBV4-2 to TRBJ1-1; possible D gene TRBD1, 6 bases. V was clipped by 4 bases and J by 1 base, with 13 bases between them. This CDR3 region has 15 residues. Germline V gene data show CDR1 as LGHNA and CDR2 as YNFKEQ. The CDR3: CASSPLTGKNTEAFF. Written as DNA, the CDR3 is TGTGCCAGCAGCCCCTTAACAGGGAAGAACACTGAAGCTTTCTTT.

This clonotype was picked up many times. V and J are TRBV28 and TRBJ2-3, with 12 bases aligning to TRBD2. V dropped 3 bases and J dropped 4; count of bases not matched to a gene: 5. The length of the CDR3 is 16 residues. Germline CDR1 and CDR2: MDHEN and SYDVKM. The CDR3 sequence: CASSLTSGRGPDTQYF. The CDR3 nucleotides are TGTGCCAGCAGTTTGACTAGCGGGAGAGGTCCAGATACGCAGTATTTT.

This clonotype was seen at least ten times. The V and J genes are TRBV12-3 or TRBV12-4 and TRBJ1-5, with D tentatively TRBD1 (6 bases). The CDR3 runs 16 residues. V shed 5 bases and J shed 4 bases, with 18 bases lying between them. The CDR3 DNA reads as TGTGCCAGCAGTCGCAGGGGTCGGCAGTGGAATCAGCCCCAGCATTTT. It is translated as CASSRRGRQWNQPQHF.